A single sample is the source of the 8 T cell receptor beta chains below, sequenced in a study of beta chain features in type 1 diabetes. Notes on the study in general: The study found moderately but significantly shorter TCRB CDR3s in all four CD4+ subsets of Type 1 diabetes patients.

TCRB transcripts that were expressed got sequenced, as all of the isolated RNA had been reverse transcribed. Produced via immunoSEQ multiplex PCR; TCRdb's table is partial and in-frame only. The table shows roughly 400,000 clones, with over 8.5% occurring only once. These receptors are not linked to any known antigen. Source material: central memory CD4+ T cells from blood. Receptor source: a man aged 25 to 45 with type 1 diabetes.

This clone was recorded a few times. The gene calls are TRBV7-9 and TRBJ2-3; TRBD2 matches 10 bases. The ends lost 5 bases at V and 0 bases at J; junction bases unmatched: 5. The CDR3 spans 16 residues. The germline gives CDR1 SEHNR, CDR2 FQNEAQ (reference sequence). CDR3 protein: CASSLSGRSSTDTQYF. The CDR3 DNA reads TGTGCCAGCAGCCTTAGCGGGAGGTCTAGCACAGATACGCAGTATTTT.

Worth noting for this clone: A much larger clone differs from this one at a single base, so this may be a read error. The genes are TRBV7-6 and TRBJ2-7, with D uncertain. Germline V lookup: CDR1 SGHVS, CDR2 FNYEAQ. The CDR3 contains 14 residues. CDR3: CASSLGEKGYEQYF. In nucleotides, the CDR3 is TGTGCTAGCAGCTTAGGAGAGAAAGGCTACGAGCAGTACTTC.

This clone showed up just a few times. The gene calls are TRBV6-1 and TRBJ1-1; no clear D. V was shortened by 1 base and J by 2 bases, with 11 bases between the two germline ends. The CDR3 length is 15 residues. Looked up from germline, CDR1 is MNHNS and CDR2 is SASEGT. The CDR3: CASSEVRVSNTEAFF. For the CDR3, the DNA is TGTGCCAGCAGTGAAGTGAGGGTCTCAAACACTGAAGCTTTCTTT.

On this clone itself: The junction departs from the called germline gene at one end, perhaps through a read error. The V and J genes are TRBV7-7 and TRBJ2-2; 8 nucleotides line up with TRBD2. The germline V gene has CDR1 SSHAT and CDR2 FNYEAQ (reference sequence). This CDR3 spans 17 amino acids. This CDR3 reads CASSLEPGLGYTGELFF. The CDR3 nucleotides are TGTGCTAGCAGCTTAGAGCCGGGACTAGGGTACACCGGGGAGCTGTTTTTT.

This clone has a handful of counts. V gene TRBV18 combines with J gene TRBJ2-1; perhaps TRBD1 as D (6 bases). The CDR3 contains 15 residues. Germline CDR1 and CDR2: KGHSH and LQKENI. Between the trimmed V and J ends, which lost 4 bases and 5 bases, there was a span of 15 bases. CDR3: CASSQQGMNDNEQFF. The CDR3 DNA sequence: TGTGCCAGCTCACAACAGGGAATGAACGACAATGAGCAGTTCTTC. Filled out from reference TRBV18 and TRBJ2-1, the complete variable domain reads NAGVMQNPRHLVRRRGQEARLRCSPMKGHSHVYWYRQLPEEGLKFMVYLQKENIIDESGMPKERFSAEFPKEGPSILRIQQVVRGDSAAYFCASSQQGMNDNEQFFGPGTRLTVL.

This clone was found once. The chain links TRBV6-5 to TRBJ2-1; D is ambiguous. V shed 2 bases and J shed 2 bases, with 7 bases lying between them. The germline gives CDR1 MNHEY, CDR2 SVGAGI. The CDR3 length is 14 residues. In DNA form, the CDR3 reads TGTGCCAGCAGTTACCAGAACACCTACAATGAGCAGTTCTTC. The encoded protein is CASSYQNTYNEQFF.

This clone came up a few times. In the same sample, other DNA sequences code for this CDR3. The chain carries TRBV5-8 and TRBJ2-3; 11 bases map to TRBD1. This CDR3 is built from 14 residues. Germline CDR1 reads SGHTS; CDR2 reads YDEGEE. The junction had 0 bases not matched to a gene; V was cut back by 3 bases and J by 3 bases. The CDR3 DNA reads as TGTGCCAGCAGCTGGGACAGGGGGACAGATACGCAGTATTTT. Translation: CASSWDRGTDTQYF.

Ten or more counts support this clone. The chain has TRBV14 and TRBJ1-5; 9 nucleotides agree with TRBD1. The CDR3 contains 15 residues. Germline V gene data show CDR1 as SGHDN and CDR2 as FVKESK. J lost 5 bases, V lost 1 base, and 3 bases had no gene match. The CDR3 coding sequence is TGTGCCAGCAGCCAAGGGGGACAGGGTTATCAGCCCCAGCATTTT. Its translation is CASSQGGQGYQPQHF.